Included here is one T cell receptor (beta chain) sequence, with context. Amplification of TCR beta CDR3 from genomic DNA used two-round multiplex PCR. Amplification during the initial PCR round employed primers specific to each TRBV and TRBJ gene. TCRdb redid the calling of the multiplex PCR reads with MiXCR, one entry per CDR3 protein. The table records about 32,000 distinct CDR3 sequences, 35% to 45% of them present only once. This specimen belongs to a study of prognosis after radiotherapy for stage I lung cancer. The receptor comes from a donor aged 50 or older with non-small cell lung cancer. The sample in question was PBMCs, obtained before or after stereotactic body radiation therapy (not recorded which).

CDR3 protein: CASRSGGAGQPQHF. The CDR3 DNA is TGTGCCAGCAGATCAGGGGGCGCGGGTCAGCCCCAGCATTTT. The chain employs TRBV6-2 or TRBV6-3 and TRBJ1-5; the match to TRBD1 covers 8 bases. V lost 6 bases to trimming and J lost 6 bases; unmatched junction nucleotides: 7. The CDR3 sequence is 14 residues long. CDR1 and CDR2 from the germline V gene are MNHEY and SVGEGT.